The clone carrying this TCR beta chain was seen a handful of times. Its antigen is undetermined. The germline V and J ends were trimmed by 0 bases and 1 base, with 10 bases remaining between them. The CDR3 totals 14 residues. CDR1 and CDR2 from the germline V gene are DFQATT and SNEGSKA (reference sequence). The data belong to a study of T cells after yellow fever vaccination. Notes on the study in general: Relatively few clonotypes were ones that appeared in both CD4 and CD8 compartments.

Each CDR3 protein is one row after TCRdb ran MiXCR on the 5' RACE reads. This repertoire shows some 550,000 distinct CDR3 sequences, 15% to 20% found once; its top ten account for over 11%. The clonotype comes from a man between 25 and 39 years old who received the YFV17D yellow fever vaccine. This specimen was PBMCs, taken 15 days after the yellow fever booster vaccination. The J gene is TRBJ2-7, the V gene TRBV20-1; possible D gene TRBD2, 6 bases. CDR3 sequence: CSARDSGRSYEQYF. DNA for the CDR3: TGCAGTGCTAGAGATTCCGGGAGATCCTACGAGCAGTACTTC.